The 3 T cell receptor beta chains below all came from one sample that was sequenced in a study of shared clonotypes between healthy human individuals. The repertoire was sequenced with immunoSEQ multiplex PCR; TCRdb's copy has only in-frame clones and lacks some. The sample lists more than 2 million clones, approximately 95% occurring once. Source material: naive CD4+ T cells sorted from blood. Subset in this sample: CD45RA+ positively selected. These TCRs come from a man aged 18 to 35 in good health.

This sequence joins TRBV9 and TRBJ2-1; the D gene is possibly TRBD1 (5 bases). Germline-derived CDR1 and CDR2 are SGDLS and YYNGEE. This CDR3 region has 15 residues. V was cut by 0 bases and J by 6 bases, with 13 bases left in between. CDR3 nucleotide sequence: TGTGCCAGCAGCGTAGGTATGCCCAGGGTCAATGAGCAGTTCTTC. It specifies CASSVGMPRVNEQFF.

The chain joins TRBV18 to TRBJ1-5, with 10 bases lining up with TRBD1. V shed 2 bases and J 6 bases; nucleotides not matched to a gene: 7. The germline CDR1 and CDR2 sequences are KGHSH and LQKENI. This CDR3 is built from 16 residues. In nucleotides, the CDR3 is TGTGCCAGCTCACCAATCCCCGGGACAGGGGTTCAGCCCCAGCATTTT. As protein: CASSPIPGTGVQPQHF.

DNA of the CDR3: TGTGCCAGCAGTTACAGGGGATTGGTCTACACCTTC. This sequence encodes CASSYRGLVYTF. The chain employs TRBV6-5 and TRBJ1-2; possibly TRBD1 for D (5 bases). This CDR3 region has 12 residues. CDR1 is MNHEY and CDR2 is SVGAGI in the germline V gene. The V end was cut by 2 bases, the J end by 10 bases, with 11 bases between.